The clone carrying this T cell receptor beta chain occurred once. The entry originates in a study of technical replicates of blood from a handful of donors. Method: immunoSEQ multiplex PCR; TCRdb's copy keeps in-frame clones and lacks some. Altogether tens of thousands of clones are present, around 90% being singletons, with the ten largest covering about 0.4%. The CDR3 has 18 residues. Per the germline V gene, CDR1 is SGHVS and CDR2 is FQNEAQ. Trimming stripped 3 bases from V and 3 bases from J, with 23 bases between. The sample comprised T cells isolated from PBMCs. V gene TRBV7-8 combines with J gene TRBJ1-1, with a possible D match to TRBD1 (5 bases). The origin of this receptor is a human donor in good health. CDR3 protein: CASSFVSGARGLHTEAFF. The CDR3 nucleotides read TGTGCCAGCAGCTTCGTATCCGGGGCGCGGGGTCTGCACACTGAAGCTTTCTTT.